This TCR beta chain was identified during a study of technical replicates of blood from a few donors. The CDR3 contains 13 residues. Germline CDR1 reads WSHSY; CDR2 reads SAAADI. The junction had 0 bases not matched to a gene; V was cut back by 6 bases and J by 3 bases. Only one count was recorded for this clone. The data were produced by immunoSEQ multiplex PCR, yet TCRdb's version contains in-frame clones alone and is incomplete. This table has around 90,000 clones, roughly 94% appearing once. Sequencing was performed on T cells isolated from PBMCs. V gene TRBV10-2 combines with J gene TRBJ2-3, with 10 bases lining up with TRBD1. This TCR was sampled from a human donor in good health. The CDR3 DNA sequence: TGCGCCAGCAGGGACAGGGGGACAGATACGCAGTATTTT. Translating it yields CASRDRGTDTQYF.